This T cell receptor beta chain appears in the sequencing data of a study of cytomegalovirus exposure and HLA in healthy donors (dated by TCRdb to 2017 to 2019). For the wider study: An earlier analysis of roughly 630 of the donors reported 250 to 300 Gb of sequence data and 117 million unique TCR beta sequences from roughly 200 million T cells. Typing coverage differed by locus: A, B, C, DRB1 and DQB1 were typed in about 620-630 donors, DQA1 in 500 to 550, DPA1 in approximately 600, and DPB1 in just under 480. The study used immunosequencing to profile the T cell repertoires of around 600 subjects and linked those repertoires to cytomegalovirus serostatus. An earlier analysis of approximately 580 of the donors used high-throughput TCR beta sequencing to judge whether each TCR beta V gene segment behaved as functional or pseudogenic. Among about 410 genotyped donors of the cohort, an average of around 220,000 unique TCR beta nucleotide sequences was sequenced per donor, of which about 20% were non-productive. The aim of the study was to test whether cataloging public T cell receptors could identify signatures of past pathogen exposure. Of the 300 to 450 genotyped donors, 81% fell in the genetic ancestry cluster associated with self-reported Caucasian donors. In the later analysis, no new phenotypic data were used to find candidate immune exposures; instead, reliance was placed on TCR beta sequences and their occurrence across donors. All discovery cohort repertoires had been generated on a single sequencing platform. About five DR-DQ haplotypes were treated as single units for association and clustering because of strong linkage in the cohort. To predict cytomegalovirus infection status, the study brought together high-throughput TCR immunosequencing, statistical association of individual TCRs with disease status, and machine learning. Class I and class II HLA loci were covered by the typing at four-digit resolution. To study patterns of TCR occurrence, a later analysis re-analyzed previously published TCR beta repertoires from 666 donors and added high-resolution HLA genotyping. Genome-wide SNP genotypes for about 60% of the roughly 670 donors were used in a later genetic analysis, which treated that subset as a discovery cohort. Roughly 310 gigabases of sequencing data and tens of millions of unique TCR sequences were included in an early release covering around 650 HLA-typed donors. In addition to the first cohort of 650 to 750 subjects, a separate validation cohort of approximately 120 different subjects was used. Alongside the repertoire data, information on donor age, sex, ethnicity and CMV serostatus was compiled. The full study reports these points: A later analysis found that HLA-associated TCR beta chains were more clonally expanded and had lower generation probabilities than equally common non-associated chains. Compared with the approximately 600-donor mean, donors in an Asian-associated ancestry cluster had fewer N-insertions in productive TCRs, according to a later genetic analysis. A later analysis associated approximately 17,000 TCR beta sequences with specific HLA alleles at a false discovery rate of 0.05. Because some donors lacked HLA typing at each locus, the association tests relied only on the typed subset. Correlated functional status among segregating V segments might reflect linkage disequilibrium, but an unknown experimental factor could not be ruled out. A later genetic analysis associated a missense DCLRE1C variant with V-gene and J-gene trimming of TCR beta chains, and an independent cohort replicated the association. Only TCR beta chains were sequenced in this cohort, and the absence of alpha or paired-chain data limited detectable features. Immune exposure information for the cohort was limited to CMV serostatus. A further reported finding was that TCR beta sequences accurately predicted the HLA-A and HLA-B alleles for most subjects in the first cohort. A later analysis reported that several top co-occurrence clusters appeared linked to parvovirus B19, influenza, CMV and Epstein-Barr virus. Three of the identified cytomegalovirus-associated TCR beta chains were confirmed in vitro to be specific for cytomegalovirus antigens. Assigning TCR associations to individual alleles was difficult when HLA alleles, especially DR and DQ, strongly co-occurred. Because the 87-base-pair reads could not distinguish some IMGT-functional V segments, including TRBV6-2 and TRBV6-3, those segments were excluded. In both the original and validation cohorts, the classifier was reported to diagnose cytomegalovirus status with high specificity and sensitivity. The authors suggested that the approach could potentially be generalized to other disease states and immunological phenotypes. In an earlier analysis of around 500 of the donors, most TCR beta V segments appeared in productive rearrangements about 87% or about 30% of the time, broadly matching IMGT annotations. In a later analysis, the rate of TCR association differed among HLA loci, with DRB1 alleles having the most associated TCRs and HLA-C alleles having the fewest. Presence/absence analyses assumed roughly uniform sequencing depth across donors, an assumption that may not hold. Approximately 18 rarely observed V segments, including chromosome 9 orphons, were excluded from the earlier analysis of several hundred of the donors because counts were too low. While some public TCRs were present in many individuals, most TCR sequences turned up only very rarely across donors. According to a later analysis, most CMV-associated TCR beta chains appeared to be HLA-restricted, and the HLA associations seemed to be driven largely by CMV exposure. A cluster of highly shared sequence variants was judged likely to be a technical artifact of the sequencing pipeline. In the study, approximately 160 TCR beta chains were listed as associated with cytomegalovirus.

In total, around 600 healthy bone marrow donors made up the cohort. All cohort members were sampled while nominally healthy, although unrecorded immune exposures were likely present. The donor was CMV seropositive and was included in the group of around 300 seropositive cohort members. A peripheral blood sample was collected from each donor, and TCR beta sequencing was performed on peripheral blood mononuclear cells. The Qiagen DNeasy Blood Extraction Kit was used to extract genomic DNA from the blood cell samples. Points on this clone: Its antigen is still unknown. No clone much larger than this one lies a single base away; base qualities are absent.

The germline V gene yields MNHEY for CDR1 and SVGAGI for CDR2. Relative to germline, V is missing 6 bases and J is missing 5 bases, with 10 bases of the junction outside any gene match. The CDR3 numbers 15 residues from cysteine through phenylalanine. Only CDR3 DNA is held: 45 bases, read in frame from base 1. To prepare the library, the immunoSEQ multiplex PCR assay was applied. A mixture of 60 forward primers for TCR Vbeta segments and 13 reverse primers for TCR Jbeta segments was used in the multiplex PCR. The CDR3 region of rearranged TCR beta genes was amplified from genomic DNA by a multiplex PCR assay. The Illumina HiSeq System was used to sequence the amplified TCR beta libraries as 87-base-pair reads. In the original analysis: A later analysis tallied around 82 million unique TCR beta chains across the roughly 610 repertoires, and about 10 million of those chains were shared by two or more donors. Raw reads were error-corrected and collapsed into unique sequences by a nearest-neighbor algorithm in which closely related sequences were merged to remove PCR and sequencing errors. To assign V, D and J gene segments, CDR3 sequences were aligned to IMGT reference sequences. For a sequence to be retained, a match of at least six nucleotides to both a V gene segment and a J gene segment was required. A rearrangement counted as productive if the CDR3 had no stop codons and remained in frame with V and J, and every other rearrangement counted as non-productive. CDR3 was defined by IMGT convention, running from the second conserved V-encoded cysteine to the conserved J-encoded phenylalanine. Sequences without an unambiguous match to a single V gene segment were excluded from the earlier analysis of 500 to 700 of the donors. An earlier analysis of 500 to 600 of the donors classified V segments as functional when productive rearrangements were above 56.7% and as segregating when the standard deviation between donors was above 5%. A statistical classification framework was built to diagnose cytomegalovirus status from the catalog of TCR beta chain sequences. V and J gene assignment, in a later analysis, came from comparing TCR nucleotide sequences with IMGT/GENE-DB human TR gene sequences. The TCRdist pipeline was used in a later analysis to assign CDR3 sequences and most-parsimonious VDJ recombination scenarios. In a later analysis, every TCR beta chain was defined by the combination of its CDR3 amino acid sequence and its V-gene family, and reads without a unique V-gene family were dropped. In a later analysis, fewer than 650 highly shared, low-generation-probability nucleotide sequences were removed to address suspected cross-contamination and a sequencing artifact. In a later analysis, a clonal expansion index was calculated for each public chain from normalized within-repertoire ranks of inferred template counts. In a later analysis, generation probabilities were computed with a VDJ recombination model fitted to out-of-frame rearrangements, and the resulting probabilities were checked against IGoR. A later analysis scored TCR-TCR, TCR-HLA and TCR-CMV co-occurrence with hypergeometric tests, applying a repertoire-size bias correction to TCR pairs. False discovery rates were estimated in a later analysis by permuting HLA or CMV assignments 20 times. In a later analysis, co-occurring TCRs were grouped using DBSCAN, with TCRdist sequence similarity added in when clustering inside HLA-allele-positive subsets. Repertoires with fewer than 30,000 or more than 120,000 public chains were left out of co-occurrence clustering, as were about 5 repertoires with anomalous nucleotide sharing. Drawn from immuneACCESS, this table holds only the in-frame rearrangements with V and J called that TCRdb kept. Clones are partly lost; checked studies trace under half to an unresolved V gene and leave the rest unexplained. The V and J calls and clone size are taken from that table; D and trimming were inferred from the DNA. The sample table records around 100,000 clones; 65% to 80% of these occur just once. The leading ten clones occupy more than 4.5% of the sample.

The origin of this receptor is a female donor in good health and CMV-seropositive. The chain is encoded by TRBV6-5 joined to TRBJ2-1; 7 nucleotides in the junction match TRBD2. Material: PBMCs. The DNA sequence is TGTGCCAGCAGACCGACAGAGCGGGGCCACAATGAGCAGTTCTTC. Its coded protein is CASRPTERGHNEQFF.